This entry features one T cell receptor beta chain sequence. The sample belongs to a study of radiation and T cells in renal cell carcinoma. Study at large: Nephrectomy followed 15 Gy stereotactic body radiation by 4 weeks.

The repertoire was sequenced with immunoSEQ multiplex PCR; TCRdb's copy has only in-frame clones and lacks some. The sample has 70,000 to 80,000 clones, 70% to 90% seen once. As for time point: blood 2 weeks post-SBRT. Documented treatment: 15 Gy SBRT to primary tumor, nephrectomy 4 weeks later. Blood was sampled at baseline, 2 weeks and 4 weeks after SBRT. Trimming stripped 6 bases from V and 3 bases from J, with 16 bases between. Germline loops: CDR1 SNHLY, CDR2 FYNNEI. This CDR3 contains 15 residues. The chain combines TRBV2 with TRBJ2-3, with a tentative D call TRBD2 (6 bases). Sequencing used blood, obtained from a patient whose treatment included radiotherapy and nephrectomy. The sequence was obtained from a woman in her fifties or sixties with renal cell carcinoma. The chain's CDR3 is CASRRDFLGTDTQYF. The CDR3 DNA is TGTGCCAGCAGGAGGGACTTCCTTGGGACAGATACGCAGTATTTT. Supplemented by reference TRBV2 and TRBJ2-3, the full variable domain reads EPEVTQTPSHQVTQMGQEVILRCVPISNHLYFYWYRQILGQKVEFLVSFYNNEISEKSEIFDDQFSVERPDGSNFTLKIRSTKLEDSAMYFCASRRDFLGTDTQYFGPGTRLTVL.